This TCR beta chain emerged from a study of OX40 agonist ivuxolimab in advanced cancers. Study-level background: Patients got intravenous ivuxolimab at 0.01 to 10 mg/kg every 2 weeks.

Profiled with immunoSEQ multiplex PCR; TCRdb holds only in-frame clones, not every one. Of about 130,000 clones listed, about 92% are singletons. The source of this sequence is an adult with an advanced solid tumor such as melanoma, head and neck, liver or kidney cancer. Sequencing was performed on CD4+ or CD8+ T cells sorted from blood, taken in a trial of the OX40 agonist ivuxolimab.

The DNA for the CDR3 is TGTGCTAGCGCCCTAGCAGATACGCAGTATTTT. Translation gives CASALADTQYF. The gene calls are TRBV12-5 and TRBJ2-3; D is ambiguous. V lost 9 bases and J 4 bases, leaving 8 bases between the germline ends. Per the germline V gene, CDR1 is LGHNT and CDR2 is FRNRAP. The CDR3 is 11 amino acids.